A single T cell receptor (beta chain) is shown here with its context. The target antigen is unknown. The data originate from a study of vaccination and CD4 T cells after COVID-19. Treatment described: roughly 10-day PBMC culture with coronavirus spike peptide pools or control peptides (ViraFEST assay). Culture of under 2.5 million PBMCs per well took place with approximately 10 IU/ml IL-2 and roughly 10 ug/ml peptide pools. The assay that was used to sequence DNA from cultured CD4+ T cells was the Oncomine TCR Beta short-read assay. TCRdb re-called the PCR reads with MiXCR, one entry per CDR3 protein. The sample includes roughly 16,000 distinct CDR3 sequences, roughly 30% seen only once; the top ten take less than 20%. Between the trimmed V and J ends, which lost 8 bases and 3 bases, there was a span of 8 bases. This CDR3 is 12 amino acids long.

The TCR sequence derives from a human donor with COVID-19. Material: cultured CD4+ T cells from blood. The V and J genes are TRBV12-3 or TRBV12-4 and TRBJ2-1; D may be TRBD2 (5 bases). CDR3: CASYRGYNEQFF. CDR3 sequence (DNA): TGTGCCAGCTACCGGGGCTACAATGAGCAGTTCTTC.